The sequence of this T cell receptor (beta chain) was determined in a study of human T cells and chemical hapten exposure. Whole-study context: Sensitization was performed using 2% DPC on an approximately 2 cm by approximately 2 cm upper inner arm skin site. Alopecia areata, totalis or universalis affected patients who were mostly female. Study conclusions and caveats: Donors in the study had alopecia, meaning their immune response may differ from healthy people's. PT1 expanded TCR counts and patch test score correlated positively.

Time point in this sample: patch test 1, 2 weeks after DPC sensitization. As to treatment: therapeutic diphenylcyclopropenone sensitization with weekly scalp DPC. There are a few counts of this clonotype. Antigen: not known. There are 13 residues in the CDR3. V lost 7 bases and J 4 bases, leaving 11 bases between the germline ends. Germline V gives CDR1 SEHNR, CDR2 FQNEAQ (reference sequence). TCRdb called the RACE reads again in MiXCR, with one record for every CDR3 protein. This sample has 90,000 or so distinct CDR3 sequences, with about 10% found just once. This TCR was sampled from a man aged 40-49 years with alopecia areata. Some clones in this sample may be carry-over from other donors' samples. Sequenced here: whole blood, sampled in connection with sensitization to the hapten diphenylcyclopropenone (DPC). The chain recombines TRBV7-9 with TRBJ2-1; either TRBD1 or TRBD2 may fit D (5 bases each). In nucleotides, the CDR3 is TGTGCCAGCACCCTGGGGGTATACAATGAGCAGTTCTTC. Encoded protein: CASTLGVYNEQFF.